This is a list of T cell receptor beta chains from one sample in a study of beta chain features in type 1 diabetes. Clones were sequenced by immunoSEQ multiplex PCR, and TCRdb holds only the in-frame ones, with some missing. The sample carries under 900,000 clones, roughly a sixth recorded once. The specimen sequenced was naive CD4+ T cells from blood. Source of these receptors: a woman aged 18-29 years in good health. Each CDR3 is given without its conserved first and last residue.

CDR3aa: ASRGLAGTYEQY; v_gene: TRBV2
CDR3aa: SVLVRGNEQF; v_gene: TRBV29-1
CDR3aa: ASKGWAGDTEAF; v_gene: TRBV19
CDR3aa: ASRSQGGSYEQY; v_gene: TRBV28
CDR3aa: ASSIGLAGGNSYNEQF; v_gene: TRBV5-4
CDR3aa: ASSQVNLIRH; v_gene: TRBV4-2
CDR3aa: ASSLSPSYEQY; v_gene: TRBV7-2
CDR3aa: ASSSGTSSSYEQY; v_gene: TRBV7-2
CDR3aa: ASRGLAGGSEQF; v_gene: TRBV28
CDR3aa: ASKRPGSTSYNEQF; v_gene: TRBV7-9
CDR3aa: ASSRQATDTQY; v_gene: TRBV28
CDR3aa: ASSPPAFASGRTLQF; v_gene: TRBV18
CDR3aa: ASRKQGAHEQY; v_gene: TRBV6-6
CDR3aa: ASGRAPGNTGELF; v_gene: TRBV11-2
CDR3aa: ASSQDHSGLAREQY; v_gene: TRBV4-1
CDR3aa: SARVDLEQF; v_gene: TRBV20-1
CDR3aa: ASSIGQGRETQY; v_gene: TRBV7-2
CDR3aa: ASSLQGRSYEQY; v_gene: TRBV18
CDR3aa: ASSLTSGLTDTQY; v_gene: TRBV7-2
CDR3aa: ATSTRSRGEKLF; v_gene: TRBV15
CDR3aa: ASSPLRQGTDTQY; v_gene: TRBV18
CDR3aa: ASSLEGELAPH; v_gene: TRBV5-1
CDR3aa: ASSKGQGSYEQY; v_gene: TRBV21-1
CDR3aa: ASSQAGLEYPDTQY; v_gene: TRBV4-1
CDR3aa: ASSYSIDSYEQY; v_gene: TRBV6-5
CDR3aa: ASSHRLFGANVLT; v_gene: TRBV6-5
CDR3aa: ASFGLGGYEQY; v_gene: TRBV6-6
CDR3aa: ASSSQGLWNTEAF; v_gene: TRBV27
CDR3aa: ASSQDGRLDGYT; v_gene: TRBV4-2